This TCR beta chain stems from a study of T cell changes during pregnancy in multiple sclerosis. TCRdb keeps only in-frame clones here, not all; method: immunoSEQ multiplex PCR. The sample holds tens of thousands of clones; 93% are singletons and the top ten take more than 2%. The sequences come from peripheral blood, collected in the second trimester of pregnancy. The sequence derives from a female donor with multiple sclerosis, enrolled in a pregnancy study.

As DNA, the CDR3 is TGTGCCAGCAGTTTATCGAGCACCGGGGAGCTGTTTTTT. Protein: CASSLSSTGELFF. The chain uses TRBV27 and TRBJ2-2; D gene unclear. The CDR3 has 13 residues. The V end was cut by 0 bases, the J end by 4 bases, with 3 bases between. The germline V gene encodes CDR1 MNHEY and CDR2 SMNVEV (reference sequence).